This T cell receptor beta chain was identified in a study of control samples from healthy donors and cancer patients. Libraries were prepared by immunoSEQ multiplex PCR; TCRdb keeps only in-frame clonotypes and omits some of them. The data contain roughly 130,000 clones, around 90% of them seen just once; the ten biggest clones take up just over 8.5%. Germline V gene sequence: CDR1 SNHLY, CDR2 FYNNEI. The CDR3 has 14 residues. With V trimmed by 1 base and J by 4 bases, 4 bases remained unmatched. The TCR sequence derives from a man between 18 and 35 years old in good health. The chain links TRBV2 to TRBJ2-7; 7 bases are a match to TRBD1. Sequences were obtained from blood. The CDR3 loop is CASSEGTGFYEQYF. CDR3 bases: TGTGCCAGCAGTGAAGGGACAGGTTTTTACGAGCAGTACTTC.